This entry describes one T cell receptor (beta chain). Its target antigen remains unknown. Per-base quality was not reported, and no clone a single base away is much larger than it. Spanning cysteine to phenylalanine, the CDR3 consists of 17 amino acids. Left in the record is the CDR3 DNA by itself, 51 bases read in frame from the first base. V trim: 2 bases; J trim: 0 bases; unmatched bases: 7. Sequences GTSNPN (CDR1) and SVGIG (CDR2) are obtained from the germline V gene (reference sequence). The data stem from a study of regulatory T cells in long-lasting Graves disease (dated by TCRdb to about 2021). About the study as a whole: In the newly diagnosed Graves' disease group, patients had been taking antithyroid drugs for less than 3 months. Patients with persistent Graves' disease were compared with patients with newly diagnosed Graves' disease using TCR sequencing and RNA sequencing of peripheral blood. The study was registered as a clinical trial and conducted in China. A total of about 35 samples underwent TCR sequencing, from roughly 13 patients with persistent Graves' disease and approximately 20 patients with newly diagnosed Graves' disease. Broader findings and caveats from the paper: Sequencing and analysis were limited to the TCR beta chain. Preferential use of TRBV28, TRBJ1-2 and TRBJ2-5 was observed in persistent disease, whereas TRBV20-1 and TRBJ2-1 were favored in newly diagnosed disease. Lower TCR Shannon entropy and fewer highly expanded clones were observed in persistent Graves' disease patients than in newly diagnosed patients, which suggested clonal expansion. As a limitation, the authors acknowledged that the small sample size may reduce accuracy. Patients with persistent disease shared more public clonotypes (about 2,900) than newly diagnosed patients did (about 970). The study examined only peripheral blood because the primary lesion, thyroid tissue, could not be accessed.

Library preparation was by multiplex PCR. Data came from an Illumina HiSeq 4000. TCR beta libraries were built with iRepertoire HTBI primers and Arm-PCR amplification of CDR3 regions. Before sequencing, the PCR products underwent gel purification. Under the source paper's analysis protocol: A total of roughly 67 TRBV and some 13 TRBJ segments were identified across samples and were used for gene usage analysis of CDR3 amino acid clonotypes. COPE and FqMerger were used to merge filtered high-quality paired reads into contigs. BLAST was used to align contigs to the IMGT TRBV, TRBD and TRBJ reference genes, and CDR3 was defined following IMGT. Any clonotype with a frequency above 0.1% was classified as a highly expanded clone. Shannon entropy served as the measure of repertoire diversity, while the Gini coefficient captured V-J evenness. Clonotypes shared by more than one individual were considered public. TCRdb applied fastp at Q25 and MiXCR to the public reads, then kept only in-frame beta chains. Each entry merges the rows of one CDR3 protein and shows their most common DNA and genes. These V and J calls rely on TCRdb rather than the paper's analysis. Present in this sample are 510,000 or so distinct CDR3 sequences, around 11% of which were seen just once. Roughly 9.3% of the sample rests with the top ten.

The time point label, as the study defines it: newly diagnosed GD, antithyroid drugs for less than 3 months. RNA was extracted from PBMCs in TRIzol for both TCR sequencing and RNA sequencing. The diagnosis of Graves' disease was made according to American Thyroid Association guidelines. Recruitment of patients was carried out at an endocrinology department in Xi'an, China. Each patient gave approximately 10 milliliters of peripheral blood, collected in an EDTA anticoagulant tube. PBMCs were isolated by Ficoll Paque Plus density gradient separation without further T cell sorting. An Agilent 2100 Bioanalyzer and agarose gel were used to check RNA quality, and a NanoDrop 2000 was used to measure RNA concentration. These data also featured in a second study, about T cells in Graves' hyperthyroidism and ophthalmopathy. The other study reports the following: Stable Graves' hyperthyroidism was defined as the absence of progression to ophthalmopathy over 18 months of follow-up. Hyperthyroidism patients were aged 18 to 65 years and newly diagnosed, with disease duration of less than 2 months. Any patient with an uncontrolled infection, another autoimmune disease, pregnancy or lactation was excluded. Diagnoses relied on clinical symptoms, serum thyroxine and TRAb, thyroid ultrasound and orbital computed tomography. For the first round of RT-PCR on the TCR CDR3, the HTBI primer set was used together with the Qiagen OneStep RT-PCR kit. Most expanded thyroid clonotypes (frequency above 0.001) were also detected in blood, a finding suggesting that blood repertoires may reflect thyroid immune responses. A 13 V-J signature model separated ophthalmopathy from stable hyperthyroidism, with about 88% sensitivity and 81.08% specificity in cross-validation and 80%/75% in testing. During validation, the model predicted progression to ophthalmopathy a median of about 6.3 months ahead of onset, with more than 60% sensitivity and more than 72% specificity. To identify TCR V-J signatures that set the groups apart, the researchers used a discovery cohort of 95 to 100 patients, made up of around 42 with Graves' ophthalmopathy and 57 with stable Graves' hyperthyroidism. An independent validation cohort of fewer than 20 hyperthyroidism patients and 15 or so patients who later progressed to ophthalmopathy tested prospective prediction of ophthalmopathy. The roughly 91 discovery patients were randomly divided into training and test sets at a 7:3 ratio. In roughly six Graves' hyperthyroidism patients, the study also compared T-cell repertoires from thyroid tissue with T-cell repertoires from blood. Following sampling, methimazole starting at 30 mg daily was given to hyperthyroidism patients, and high-dose intravenous methylprednisolone was given to ophthalmopathy patients. Libraries were constructed in a second round of multiplex PCR, after which size selection and purification were performed. Paired-end sequencing of the libraries was performed with 100 bp reads on an Illumina HiSeq2000. Raw data were processed with SOAPnuke, discarding reads with adapters, uncalled bases, mean Phred below 15, or no exact constant-primer or identifier match. High-quality paired reads were merged with COPE v1.2.5, and unique nucleotide sequences were defined as clonotypes. MiTCR v1.1 was used to align the clonotypes against IMGT TRBV, TRBD and TRBJ reference segments. The analysis was restricted to V-J combinations with a frequency above 0.0001, which together covered just over 99% of the repertoires. The TCS score was defined as F50 (clonal expansion) divided by E x V (chaos), with BLOSUM62-based TCRdist calculated between CDR3 peptides within each V-J. Welch's t-statistics and random forest reduced around 520 V-J features to 13, which were used in a naive Bayes classifier (R e1071). Sample size was not statistically predetermined, and investigators were not blinded to group allocation. According to the paper, TCR Vbeta CDR3 sequencing was carried out on some 140 peripheral blood samples, which came from more than 40 ophthalmopathy, around 74 hyperthyroidism and approximately 17 progressor patients.

This receptor chain uses TRBV30 and TRBJ2-3; TRBD2 aligns with 11 central bases. This specimen consisted of peripheral blood mononuclear cells (PBMCs), obtained at new diagnosis, from a patient treated with antithyroid drugs. The TCR comes from a woman in her 30s with Graves disease. Donor details come from another sample of the same person, matched by shared clones. The DNA is as follows: TGTGCCTGGAGTATCATTAGGACTAGCGGGAGCACAGATACGCAGTATTTT. This encodes CAWSIIRTSGSTDTQYF. With the rest looked up from the reference TRBV30 and TRBJ2-3 genes rather than sequenced, the full variable domain is SQTIHQWPATLVQPVGSPLSLECTVEGTSNPNLYWYRQAAGRGLQLLFYSVGIGQISSEVPQNLSASRPQDRQFILSSKKLLLSDSGFYLCAWSIIRTSGSTDTQYFGPGTRLTVL.